These T cell receptor beta chains were read from a single sample in a study of Graves' ophthalmopathy and Graves' hyperthyroidism. Each CDR3 protein gets one entry after TCRdb re-called the multiplex PCR reads with MiXCR. The repertoire holds over a million distinct CDR3 sequences, 36% seen once, with around 10% in the top ten. The specimen sequenced was peripheral blood or thyroid tissue (not recorded which). The receptors were sampled from an adult man with Graves' hyperthyroidism. Each CDR3 is given with its conserved first and last residue. The order of the fields is D gene, clone size, J gene, V gene, CDR3 DNA, CDR3 protein. D genes are given only for firm matches. Clone size is given for some rows only: seen once, a few or many times, or a class if the clone is expanded.

>-|many|TRBJ1-2|TRBV4-1
TGCGCCAGCAGCCAAGATCCAACAGACTATGGCTACACCTTC
CASSQDPTDYGYTF
>TRBD1|-|TRBJ1-6|TRBV20-1
TGCAGTGCCACCCGAATTACAGGGGAATACTCACCCCTCCACTTT
CSATRITGEYSPLHF
>-|-|TRBJ1-1|TRBV7-2
TGTGCCAGCTCACCGCTCTCGAAGAACACTGAAGCTTTCTTT
CASSPLSKNTEAFF
>-|-|TRBJ1-5|TRBV20-1
TGCAGTGCTAGTCGGCTTCAGGGTCAACAGCCCCAGCATTTT
CSASRLQGQQPQHF
>TRBD1|many|TRBJ2-7|TRBV5-1
TGTGCCAGCAGCTTAGGACAGGGTGGCGAGCAGTACTTC
CASSLGQGGEQYF
>-|many|TRBJ2-3|TRBV10-3
TGTGCCATCAGTGGATCGGATACGCAGTATTTT
CAISGSDTQYF
>TRBD1|-|TRBJ1-5|TRBV2
TGTGCCAGCAGTTCCGGACAGGGTACTCAGCCCCAGCATTTT
CASSSGQGTQPQHF
>TRBD1|-|TRBJ1-2|TRBV10-2
TGCGCCAGCCGGAGGGACAGAGGCTACACCTTC
CASRRDRGYTF
>-|many|TRBJ2-5|TRBV10-3
TGTGCCACACGCCTAGAAGAGACCCAGTACTTC
CATRLEETQYF
>-|-|TRBJ2-2|TRBV4-3
TGCGCCAGCAGCCAAGATCCCGGTGGGAACACCGGGGAGCTGTTTTTT
CASSQDPGGNTGELFF
>-|many|TRBJ1-5|TRBV7-8
TGTGCCAGCAGCAAAGTTCAGAATCAGCCCCAGCATTTT
CASSKVQNQPQHF
>-|many|TRBJ1-1|TRBV2
TGTGCCAGCAGCGCACGGGACTCCGAACCCTTAATGAACACTGAAGCTTTCTTT
CASSARDSEPLMNTEAFF
>-|many|TRBJ2-5|TRBV20-1
TGCAGTGCTAGAACGACGGGAGCCCAGTACTTC
CSARTTGAQYF
>-|many|TRBJ1-5|TRBV7-2
TGTGCCAGCAGCTACAGGGATAATCAGCCCCAGCATTTT
CASSYRDNQPQHF
>-|few|TRBJ1-2|TRBV6-5
TGTGCCAGCAGTTACGATGGAGGCAGTTATGGCTACACCTTC
CASSYDGGSYGYTF
>-|-|TRBJ2-5|TRBV19
TGTGCCAGTAGTATCTGGGGCGCGCCAGCCCAAGAGACCCAGTACTTC
CASSIWGAPAQETQYF
>-|many|TRBJ1-3|TRBV15
TGTGCCACCGAAAACACCATATATTTT
CATENTIYF
>TRBD1|many|TRBJ1-4|TRBV9
TGTGCCAGCAGCGCTGGGACAGGGGGGAATGAAAAACTGTTTTTT
CASSAGTGGNEKLFF
>-|few|TRBJ2-5|TRBV6-2/TRBV6-3
TGTGCCAGCAGGCCACAGGGTCCGGAGACCCAGTACTTC
CASRPQGPETQYF
>-|many|TRBJ1-5|TRBV12-3/TRBV12-4
TGTGCCAGCCGGAGGATGAACAATCAGCCCCAGCATTTT
CASRRMNNQPQHF
>-|many|TRBJ2-5|TRBV7-2
TGTGCCAGCAGCCCTGACGGGGGCCCCTGGGAGACCCAGTACTTC
CASSPDGGPWETQYF
>-|-|TRBJ1-2|TRBV7-2
TGTGCCAGCAGCCGACCAGGGGCCTATGGCTACACCTTC
CASSRPGAYGYTF
>-|many|TRBJ1-5|TRBV6-1
TGTGCCAGCAGTGGAGGGGGTGTTCAGCCCCAGCATTTT
CASSGGGVQPQHF
>-|many|TRBJ1-2|TRBV7-2
TGTGCCAGCAGCCCGTCCCCACTCCAACAGGTCTACACCTTC
CASSPSPLQQVYTF
>-|-|TRBJ1-1|TRBV7-9
TGTGCCAGCAGCCCCGAGAGGTTT
CASSPERF
>TRBD1|many|TRBJ1-2|TRBV20-1
TGCAGTGCTTACGACAGGGGGGATGGCTACACCTTC
CSAYDRGDGYTF
>-|few|TRBJ2-5|TRBV7-9
TGTGCCAGCAGCCGGGACGGCCCGGAGACCCAGTACTTC
CASSRDGPETQYF
>-|few|TRBJ1-6|TRBV11-2
TGTGCCAGCAGCTTAGTTGTAGGGGGGCGCAAGTCACCCCTCCACTTT
CASSLVVGGRKSPLHF
>-|many|TRBJ1-2|TRBV20-1
TGCAGTGCTAGAGAGATGACAGGAAACTATGGCTACACCTTC
CSAREMTGNYGYTF
>-|many|TRBJ1-1|TRBV5-6
TGTGCCAGCAGCTTGTGGTCCGCGAACACTGAAGCTTTCTTT
CASSLWSANTEAFF
>-|many|TRBJ2-5|TRBV10-1
TGCGCCAGCAGTGAGGAGCAGAGCCAAGAGACCCAGTACTTC
CASSEEQSQETQYF
>-|-|TRBJ1-5|TRBV6-5
TGTGCCAACAGCGAGGAGGAGGGATCTAAACAGCATTTT
CANSEEEGSKQHF